This T cell receptor beta chain originates from a study of T-cell memory formation after mild COVID-19. The V and J ends lost 5 bases and 5 bases, in that order; junction bases with no gene match: 11. The CDR3 has 15 residues. Via MiXCR, TCRdb re-called the 5' RACE reads, giving one row per CDR3 protein. Among around 340,000 distinct CDR3 sequences listed, 20% to 25% were seen once. This clonotype came up a few times. The sample comprised PBMCs or a T cell subset sorted from them (not recorded which). This sequence originates from an adult woman who had mild COVID-19 (a few samples of this study predate the infection). Cell type and time point are not known. V gene TRBV12-3 or TRBV12-4 combines with J gene TRBJ1-1, with 7 bases fitting TRBD1. CDR3 DNA sequence: TGTGCCAGCAGTCCCTACACAGGGGAGGATACTGAAGCTTTCTTT. Translating it yields CASSPYTGEDTEAFF.